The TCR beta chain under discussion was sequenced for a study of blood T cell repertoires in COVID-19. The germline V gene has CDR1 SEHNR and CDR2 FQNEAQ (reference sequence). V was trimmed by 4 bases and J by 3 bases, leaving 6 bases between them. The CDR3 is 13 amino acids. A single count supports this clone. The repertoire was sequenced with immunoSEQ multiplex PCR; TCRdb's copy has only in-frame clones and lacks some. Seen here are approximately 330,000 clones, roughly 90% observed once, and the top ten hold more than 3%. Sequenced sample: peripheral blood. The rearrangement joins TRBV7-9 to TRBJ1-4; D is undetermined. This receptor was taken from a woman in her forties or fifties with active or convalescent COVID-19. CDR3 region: CASSSSANEKLFF. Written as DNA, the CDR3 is TGTGCCAGCAGCTCCTCAGCTAATGAAAAACTGTTTTTT. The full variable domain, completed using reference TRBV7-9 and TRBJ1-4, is DTGVSQNPRHKITKRGQNVTFRCDPISEHNRLYWYRQTLGQGPEFLTYFQNEAQLEKSRLLSDRFSAERPKGSFSTLEIQRTEQGDSAMYLCASSSSANEKLFFGSGTQLSVL.